This T cell receptor beta chain was obtained from a study of T cells in women clearing cervical HPV infection. Study-level information: Case blood drawn at lesion detection; control blood after infection cleared. Cases' blood sampling followed lesion detection by median around 150 days (90 to 200). Study-level results: Controls had more TRBV6-7 (approximately 0.15%) than cases (about 0.11%).

HPV was found by MY09/MY11 PCR and dot-blot genotyping. For this clone: Antigen unknown. The read stops 3 residues short of the end of the CDR3; the missing end is completed from the germline J gene.

CDR1 and CDR2 (germline): SGHVS, FNYEAQ. Losses at the gene ends were 1 base for V and 9 bases for J; bases not matched to a gene: 8. The CDR3 contains 15 residues. Some clones are missing from TCRdb's copy, which holds only in-frame ones; the method was immunoSEQ multiplex PCR. Recorded here are 40,000 to 55,000 clones; the top ten clones represent 0.8% to 1%. The receptor's source is a woman between 18 and 70 years old with a cervical HPV16 infection that either progressed to CIN3+ or cleared (not recorded which). Material for sequencing was blood buffy coat. The chain couples TRBV7-6 to TRBJ2-1; 8 nucleotides line up with TRBD2. The DNA read from the CDR3 is TGTGCCAGCAGCTTAGGAGGGTTAGCGGGGTTTGAG. As protein: CASSLGGLAGFE. The full CDR3 protein reads CASSLGGLAGFEQFF.